This section outlines one TCR beta chain sequence together with its context. This clonotype has more than one count but fewer than ten. Its antigen remains undetermined. No much larger clone exists at a distance of one base, and base qualities are not known. Between the V and J ends, shortened by 0 bases and 7 bases respectively, the junction contains 17 bases. The CDR3 goes from the cysteine to the phenylalanine over 15 residues. Only the CDR3 region is kept as DNA, spanning 45 bases read in frame from base 1. From the germline V gene (reference sequence), CDR1 is SGHKS and CDR2 is YYEKEE. The instrument given in TCRdb is Illumina HiSeq 2500. Quantitative 5'-RACE with molecular barcodes was the method used to prepare the TCR beta libraries. As for how the authors treated the data: To identify disease-linked TCR variants, a new computational method was used, one built on a probabilistic model of VDJ rearrangement. TCRdb itself trimmed the public reads at Q25 with fastp, ran MiXCR and retained productive beta chains. Under each unique CDR3 protein, matching rows form one entry showing the most common genes and DNA. It is TCRdb's table, rather than the study itself, that gives the V and J calls and clone size. The table for this sample lists more than 300,000 distinct CDR3 sequences; under 14% of them were counted only once. The ten largest account for roughly 9.2% of the sample.

This record belongs to a study of CD8 T cells in ankylosing spondylitis (dated by TCRdb to the late 2010s). Background on the whole study: The study profiled T cell receptor beta repertoires in healthy donors and ankylosing spondylitis patients to find disease-linked TCR variants. The full study cohort comprised 20 to 25 ankylosing spondylitis patients and 110 or so healthy donors. Peripheral blood was sampled, and synovial fluid was also collected from ankylosing spondylitis patients.

The paper's findings and limits, for the study overall: Blood from ankylosing spondylitis patients appeared to be characterized by a TCR beta motif composed of under 10 highly homologous amino acid variants. The disease-linked clones were reported as significantly enriched in matched synovial fluid samples from ankylosing spondylitis patients. In peripheral blood, the disease-linked clones were found at relatively low frequencies and had a CD8+ phenotype. Some motif variants had previously been reported in the synovial fluid and blood of reactive arthritis patients, which suggests shared mechanisms of disease initiation.

Sample: blood, either unsorted or a sorted T cell fraction (not recorded which). The receptor was isolated from a female donor with ankylosing spondylitis or in good health (not recorded which). This receptor chain uses TRBV5-5 and TRBJ2-7; TRBD1 could be the D gene, as 6 bases match. For the CDR3, the sequence is CASSLVPGETGEQYF. The sequenced DNA: TGTGCCAGCAGCTTGGTGCCAGGGGAAACGGGGGAGCAGTACTTC.